This T cell receptor (beta chain) appears in the sequencing data of a study of T-cell memory formation after mild COVID-19. This clonotype was observed a few times. In germline, CDR1 is KGHDR, CDR2 SFDVKD. V was cut by 1 base and J by 8 bases, with 8 bases left in between. This CDR3 contains 13 residues. Each CDR3 protein gets one entry after TCRdb re-called the 5' RACE reads with MiXCR. The data contain around 130,000 distinct CDR3 sequences, 14% of them seen just once; the ten biggest clones take up about 26%. Sequenced: PBMCs or a T cell subset sorted from them (not recorded which). The chain links TRBV24-1 to TRBJ2-4; no reliable D call. The source of this sequence is an adult woman who had mild COVID-19 (a few samples of this study predate the infection). Cell type and time point are not known. The CDR3 nucleotides are TGTGCCACCAGTGATTTTGGTGGAGACATTCAGTACTTC. This translates into CATSDFGGDIQYF.